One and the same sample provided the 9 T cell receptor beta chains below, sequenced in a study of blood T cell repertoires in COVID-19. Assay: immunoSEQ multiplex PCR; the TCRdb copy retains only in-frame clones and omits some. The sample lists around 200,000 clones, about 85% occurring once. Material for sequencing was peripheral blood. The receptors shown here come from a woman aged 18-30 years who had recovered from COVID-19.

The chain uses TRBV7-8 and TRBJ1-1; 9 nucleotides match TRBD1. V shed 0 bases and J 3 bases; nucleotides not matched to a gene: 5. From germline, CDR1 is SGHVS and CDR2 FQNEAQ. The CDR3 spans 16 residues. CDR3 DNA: TGTGCCAGCAGCTTAGCACAACAGGGGGCGTACACTGAAGCTTTCTTT. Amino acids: CASSLAQQGAYTEAFF.

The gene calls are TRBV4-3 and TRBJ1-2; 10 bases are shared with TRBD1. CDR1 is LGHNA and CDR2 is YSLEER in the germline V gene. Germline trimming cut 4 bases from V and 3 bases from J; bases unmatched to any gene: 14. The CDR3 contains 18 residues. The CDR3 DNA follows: TGCGCCAGCAGCCGGTACAAGGAAGGGACAGGGGTTCACTATGGCTACACCTTC. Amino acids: CASSRYKEGTGVHYGYTF.

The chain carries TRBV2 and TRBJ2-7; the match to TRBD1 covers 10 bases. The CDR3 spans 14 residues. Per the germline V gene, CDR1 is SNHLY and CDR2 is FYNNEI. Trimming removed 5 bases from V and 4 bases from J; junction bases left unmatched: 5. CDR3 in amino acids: CASSSPGQGYEQYF. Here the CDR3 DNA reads TGTGCCAGCAGTTCTCCGGGACAGGGGTACGAGCAGTACTTC.

This CDR3 is CASSLLAGAYEQYF. CDR3 coding DNA: TGTGCCAGCAGTCTTCTAGCGGGGGCCTACGAGCAGTACTTC. The chain employs TRBV6-4 and TRBJ2-7, with 10 nucleotides matching TRBD2. V dropped 5 bases and J dropped 2; count of bases not matched to a gene: 3. The CDR3 runs 14 residues. Looked up from germline, CDR1 is MRHNA and CDR2 is SNTAGT.

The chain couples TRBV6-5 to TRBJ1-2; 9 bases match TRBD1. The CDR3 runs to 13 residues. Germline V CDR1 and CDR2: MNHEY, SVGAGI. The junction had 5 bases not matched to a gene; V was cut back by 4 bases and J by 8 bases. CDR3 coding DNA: TGTGCCAGCAGTTGGACAGGGGCAGACGGCTACACCTTC. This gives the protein CASSWTGADGYTF.

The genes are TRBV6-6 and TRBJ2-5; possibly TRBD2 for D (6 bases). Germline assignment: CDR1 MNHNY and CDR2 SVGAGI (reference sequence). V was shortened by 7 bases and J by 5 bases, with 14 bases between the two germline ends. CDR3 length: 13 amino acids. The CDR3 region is CASTGGPYETQYF. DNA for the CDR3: TGTGCCAGCACAGGAGGGCCGTATGAGACCCAGTACTTC.

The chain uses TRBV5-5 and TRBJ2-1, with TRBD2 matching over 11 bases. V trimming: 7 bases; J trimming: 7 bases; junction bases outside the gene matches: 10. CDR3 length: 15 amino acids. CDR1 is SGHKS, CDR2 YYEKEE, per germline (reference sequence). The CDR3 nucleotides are TGTGCCAGCGTTACTCTAGCGGGGGGCCGGAATGAGCAGTTCTTC. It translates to CASVTLAGGRNEQFF. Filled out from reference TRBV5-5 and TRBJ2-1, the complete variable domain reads DAGVTQSPTHLIKTRGQQVTLRCSPISGHKSVSWYQQVLGQGPQFIFQYYEKEERGRGNFPDRFSARQFPNYSSELNVNALLLGDSALYLCASVTLAGGRNEQFFGPGTRLTVL.

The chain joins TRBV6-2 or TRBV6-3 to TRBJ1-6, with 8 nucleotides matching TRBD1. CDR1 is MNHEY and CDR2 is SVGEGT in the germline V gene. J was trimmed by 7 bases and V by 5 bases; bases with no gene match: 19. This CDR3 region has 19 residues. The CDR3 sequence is CASSDPGQATQIRNSPLHF. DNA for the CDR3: TGTGCCAGCAGTGATCCGGGACAGGCTACCCAGATTCGGAATTCACCCCTCCACTTT.

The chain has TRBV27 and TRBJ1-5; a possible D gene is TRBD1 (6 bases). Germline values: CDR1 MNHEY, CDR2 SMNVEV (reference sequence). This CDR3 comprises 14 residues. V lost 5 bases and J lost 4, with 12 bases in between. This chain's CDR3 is CASSVRGLNQPQHF. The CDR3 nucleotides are TGTGCCAGCAGTGTCAGGGGTCTAAATCAGCCCCAGCATTTT.